The 13 T cell receptor beta chains listed next were all sequenced from one sample in a study of early T cells in non-severe SARS-CoV-2 infection (dated by TCRdb to the early 2020s). Library preparation used 5' RACE. Sequenced on a NextSeq 500. In TCRdb, the public reads were trimmed at Q25 with fastp and aligned with MiXCR, with productive beta chains retained. CDR3 protein duplicates are merged, each entry listing the most common genes and DNA. The sample table records 85,000 to 100,000 distinct CDR3 sequences; 8% to 13% of these occur just once. The ten top clones hold roughly 4.9% of the sample. The sample consisted of whole blood. These receptors originate from an adult who was a healthcare worker with PCR-confirmed SARS-CoV-2 infection or an uninfected control (not recorded which).

This clonotype was seen a handful of times. The V call is TRBV5-4, the J call TRBJ2-1; D is uncertain. Germline V gives CDR1 SGHNT, CDR2 YYREEE (reference sequence). V dropped 3 bases and J dropped 5 bases, with 9 bases sitting between them. CDR3 length: 13 amino acids. Here the CDR3 DNA reads TGTGCCAGCAGCTCCCGGGTAAACAATGAGCAGTTCTTC. Translated: CASSSRVNNEQFF.

This clonotype was seen many times. The rearrangement joins TRBV5-4 to TRBJ2-7, with 9 bases fitting TRBD2. The CDR3 runs 16 residues. Unmatched junction bases numbered 14, after V lost 6 bases and J lost 4 bases. Germline V gene sequence: CDR1 SGHNT, CDR2 YYREEE (reference sequence). DNA for the CDR3: TGTGCCAGCACCCCCGGGGGGAGCGGGAGGTTTTACGAGCAGTACTTC. This codes for CASTPGGSGRFYEQYF.

This chain uses TRBV6-2 or TRBV6-3 with TRBJ2-1, with TRBD2 matching over 7 bases. The J segment lost 2 bases and the V segment lost 0 bases, leaving 7 bases of the junction unmatched. In germline, CDR1 is MNHEY, CDR2 SVGEGT. This CDR3 region has 17 residues. CDR3 sequence reads: CASSYSPSSGTYNEQFF. The CDR3 bases are TGTGCCAGCAGTTACTCGCCATCGAGCGGGACCTACAATGAGCAGTTCTTC.

This clonotype was seen many times. The chain is built from TRBV5-1 and TRBJ2-2; no definite D call. V was trimmed by 3 bases and J by 0 bases, leaving 9 bases between them. The CDR3 length is 15 residues. The V gene's germline CDR1 is SGHRS and CDR2 YFSETQ. The CDR3 loop reads CASSSDLTNTGELFF. As DNA, the CDR3 is TGCGCCAGCAGCTCCGACCTCACGAACACCGGGGAGCTGTTTTTT.

The sample holds a few counts of this clonotype. The chain recombines TRBV5-1 with TRBJ2-3; D not resolved. Germline V gene sequence: CDR1 SGHRS, CDR2 YFSETQ. Deletions cut 1 base from V and 4 bases from J, with 7 bases between. The CDR3 is made up of 13 amino acids. CDR3 coding DNA: TGCGCCAGCAGCTTGAACCGTCCAGATACGCAGTATTTT. Translating gives CASSLNRPDTQYF.

This clonotype has only a few counts. V gene TRBV7-9 combines with J gene TRBJ2-1; D uncertain. Per the germline V gene, CDR1 is SEHNR and CDR2 is FQNEAQ (reference sequence). Trimming pared 5 bases from V and 10 bases from J, leaving 9 bases between. The CDR3 is 11 amino acids. CDR3 region: CASSPRLEQFF. As DNA, the CDR3 is TGTGCCAGCAGCCCTAGGCTGGAGCAGTTCTTC.

This clonotype was seen just once. The chain joins TRBV3-1 to TRBJ2-7, with 9 bases matching TRBD1. V lost 10 bases and J lost 3; bases outside the gene matches: 13. The germline V gene encodes CDR1 LGHDT and CDR2 YNNKEL (reference sequence). The CDR3 contains 15 residues. CDR3 in amino acids: CATALGTGWNYEQYF. DNA of the CDR3: TGTGCCACTGCACTCGGGACAGGGTGGAACTACGAGCAGTACTTC.

This chain joins TRBV12-3 or TRBV12-4 and TRBJ1-2, with 8 positions matching TRBD1. V gave up 6 bases and J gave up 1 base; unmatched junction bases: 4. The CDR3 loop spans 14 amino acids. The CDR3 reads CASSRTGSNYGYTF. Written as DNA, the CDR3 is TGTGCCAGCAGCCGGACAGGGAGTAACTATGGCTACACCTTC.

This clonotype was recorded many times. The chain is built from TRBV7-9 and TRBJ2-3; D unclear. The V end lost 5 bases, the J end lost 0 bases, and 12 bases lay between the germline ends. Germline V gene data show CDR1 as SEHNR and CDR2 as FQNEAQ (reference sequence). The CDR3 runs 15 residues. The CDR3 is CASSHGWHSTDTQYF. CDR3 nucleotide sequence: TGTGCCAGCAGCCACGGGTGGCATAGCACAGATACGCAGTATTTT.

The V gene is TRBV27, the J gene TRBJ1-5; tentative D call: TRBD1 (6 bases). Trimming pared 5 bases from V and 0 bases from J, leaving 11 bases between. Germline-derived CDR1 and CDR2 are MNHEY and SMNVEV (reference sequence). This CDR3 is built from 15 residues. The CDR3 region has the DNA TGTGCCAGCAGTAGACAGGCCCATAGCAATCAGCCCCAGCATTTT. Translated: CASSRQAHSNQPQHF.

This clonotype was detected a few times. This chain's CDR3 is CSARDRAAANYGYTF. The CDR3 nucleotides read TGCAGTGCTAGAGATCGGGCAGCTGCTAACTATGGCTACACCTTC. The V gene is TRBV20-1, the J gene TRBJ1-2; the D is unclear. Trimming took off 0 bases at V and 0 bases at J, with 11 bases between the two ends. This CDR3 spans 15 amino acids. Per germline, CDR1 DFQATT and CDR2 SNEGSKA (reference sequence).

This clonotype occurred a few times. As DNA, the CDR3 is TGTGCCAGCAGCGTAGGCGGGAGAGGAAGAGCCGGGGAGCTGTTTTTT. This encodes CASSVGGRGRAGELFF. The V gene is TRBV9, the J gene TRBJ2-2; 7 nucleotides align to TRBD2. Per germline, CDR1 SGDLS and CDR2 YYNGEE. V was pared by 0 bases and J by 6 bases, with 8 bases of the junction left unmatched. CDR3 length equals 16 residues.

In this sample, this clonotype turned up many times. The V call is TRBV7-9, the J call TRBJ1-1; 7 nucleotides align to TRBD1. The CDR3 is 13 amino acids. J gave up 1 base and V 5 bases, and 1 base lay outside the gene matches. Germline assignment: CDR1 SEHNR and CDR2 FQNEAQ (reference sequence). CDR3 nucleotide sequence: TGTGCCAGCAGCCGACAGGGGAACACTGAAGCTTTCTTT. This gives the protein CASSRQGNTEAFF.